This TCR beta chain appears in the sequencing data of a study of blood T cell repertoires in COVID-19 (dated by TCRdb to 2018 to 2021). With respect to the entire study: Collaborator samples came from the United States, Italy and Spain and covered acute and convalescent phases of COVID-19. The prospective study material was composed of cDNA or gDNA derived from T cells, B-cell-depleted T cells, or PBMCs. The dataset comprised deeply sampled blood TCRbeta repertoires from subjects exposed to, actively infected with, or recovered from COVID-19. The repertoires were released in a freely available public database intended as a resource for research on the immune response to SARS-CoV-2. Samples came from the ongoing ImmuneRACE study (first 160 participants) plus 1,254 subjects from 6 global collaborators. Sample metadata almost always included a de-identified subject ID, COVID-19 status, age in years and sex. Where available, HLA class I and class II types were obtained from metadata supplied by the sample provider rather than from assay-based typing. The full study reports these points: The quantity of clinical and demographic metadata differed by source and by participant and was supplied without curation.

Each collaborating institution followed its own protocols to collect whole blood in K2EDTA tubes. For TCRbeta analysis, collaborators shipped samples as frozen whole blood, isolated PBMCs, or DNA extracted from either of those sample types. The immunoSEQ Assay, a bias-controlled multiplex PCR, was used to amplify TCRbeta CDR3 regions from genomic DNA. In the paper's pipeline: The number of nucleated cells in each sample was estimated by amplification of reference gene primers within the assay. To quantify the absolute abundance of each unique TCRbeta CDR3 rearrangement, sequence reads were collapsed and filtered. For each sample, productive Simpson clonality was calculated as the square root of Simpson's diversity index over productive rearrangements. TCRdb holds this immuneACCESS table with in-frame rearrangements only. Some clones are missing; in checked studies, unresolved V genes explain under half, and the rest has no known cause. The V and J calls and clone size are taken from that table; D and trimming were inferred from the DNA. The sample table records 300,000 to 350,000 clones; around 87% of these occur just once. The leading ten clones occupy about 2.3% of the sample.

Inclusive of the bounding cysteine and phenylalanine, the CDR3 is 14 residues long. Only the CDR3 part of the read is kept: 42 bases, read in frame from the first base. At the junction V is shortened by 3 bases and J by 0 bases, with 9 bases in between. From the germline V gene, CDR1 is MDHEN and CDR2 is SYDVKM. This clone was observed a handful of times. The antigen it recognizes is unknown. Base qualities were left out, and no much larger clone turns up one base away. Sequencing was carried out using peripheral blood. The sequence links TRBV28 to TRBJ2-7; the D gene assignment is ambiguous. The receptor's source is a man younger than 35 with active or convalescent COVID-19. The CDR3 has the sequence CASSFYASSYEQYF. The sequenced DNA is TGTGCCAGCAGTTTTTACGCGAGCTCCTACGAGCAGTACTTC.